The 26 T cell receptor beta chains reported below all come from one sample, sequenced in a study of cytomegalovirus exposure and HLA in healthy donors. The primer mix had 60 Vbeta and 13 Jbeta primers. The assay was immunoSEQ multiplex PCR, and TCRdb's table has in-frame clones only and misses some. In the table there are 55,000 to 75,000 clones, around 80% of which are singletons. The sample taken for sequencing was PBMCs. All receptors derive from a girl aged 10 to 17 in good health and CMV-seropositive.

This clone was observed once. The sample has other DNA sequences that encode this CDR3 too. The chain couples TRBV19 to TRBJ2-7; 7 nucleotides agree with TRBD1. The ends lost 1 base at V and 4 bases at J; junction bases unmatched: 4. CDR3 length: 14 amino acids. Germline CDR1 is LNHDA and CDR2 is SQIVND (reference sequence). CDR3: CASSIGTGAYEQYF. CDR3 DNA sequence: TGTGCCAGTAGTATAGGTACAGGGGCTTACGAGCAGTACTTC. The complete variable domain, with remaining parts taken from reference TRBV19 and TRBJ2-7, reads DGGITQSPKYLFRKEGQNVTLSCEQNLNHDAMYWYRQDPGQGLRLIYYSQIVNDFQKGDIAEGYSVSREKKESFPLTVTSAQKNPTAFYLCASSIGTGAYEQYFGPGTRLTVT.

The chain recombines TRBV25-1 with TRBJ2-5; TRBD1 is a possible D gene (5 bases). Germline CDR1 is MGHDK and CDR2 is SYGVNS. This CDR3 has 17 residues. Between the trimmed V and J ends, which lost 5 bases and 5 bases, there was a span of 24 bases. The CDR3 spells CASSRSRGFTIQETQYF. CDR3 in DNA: TGTGCCAGCAGTCGGTCAAGGGGCTTCACCATCCAGGAGACCCAGTACTTC. Combining the CDR3 with reference TRBV25-1 and TRBJ2-5 gives the whole variable domain EADIYQTPRYLVIGTGKKITLECSQTMGHDKMYWYQQDPGMELHLIHYSYGVNSTEKGDLSSESTVSRIRTEHFPLTLESARPSHTSQYLCASSRSRGFTIQETQYFGPGTRLLVL.

The V call is TRBV19, the J call TRBJ1-5; D not certain. The CDR3 is 13 residues long. CDR1 is LNHDA, CDR2 SQIVND, per germline (reference sequence). Between the trimmed V and J ends, which lost 3 bases and 4 bases, there was a span of 7 bases. CDR3 sequence (DNA): TGTGCCAGTAGTATCAAAACAAATCAGCCCCAGCATTTT. Its translation: CASSIKTNQPQHF.

This chain links TRBV12-5 with TRBJ2-4, with D tentatively TRBD2 (6 bases). This CDR3 contains 13 residues. The germline V gene encodes CDR1 LGHNT and CDR2 FRNRAP. Trimming cost V 8 bases and J 5 bases, with 13 bases left between them. The CDR3 here is CASSVRGENIQYF. DNA for the CDR3: TGTGCTAGTTCCGTTCGCGGGGAAAACATTCAGTACTTC.

The chain carries TRBV30 and TRBJ2-2; tentative D call: TRBD1 (5 bases). From germline, CDR1 is GTSNPN and CDR2 SVGIG (reference sequence). Trimming removed 1 base at V and 9 bases at J, with 6 bases between. The CDR3 runs 11 residues. CDR3 nucleotides: TGTGCCTGGAGTGCAGGGCGGGAGCTGTTTTTT. Its translation is CAWSAGRELFF.

This sequence joins TRBV6-5 and TRBJ1-2; weak D call: TRBD1 (5 bases). CDR1 is MNHEY, CDR2 SVGAGI, per germline. Trimming removed 6 bases from V and 4 bases from J, with 15 bases in between. The CDR3 has 14 amino acids. CDR3 amino acids: CASSRTVGGYGYTF. Here the CDR3 DNA reads TGTGCCAGCAGCCGGACGGTGGGGGGCTATGGCTACACCTTC.

V gene TRBV4-1 combines with J gene TRBJ1-2; 9 bases align to TRBD1. There are 16 residues in the CDR3. Per the germline V gene, CDR1 is MGHRA and CDR2 is YSYEKL. V lost 3 bases, J lost 3 bases, and 8 bases stayed unmatched. The CDR3 is CASSQAQGQGDYGYTF. In nucleotides, the CDR3 is TGCGCCAGCAGCCAGGCCCAGGGACAGGGCGACTATGGCTACACCTTC.

This clone was picked up one time. The chain recombines TRBV20-1 with TRBJ2-5; tentative D call: TRBD1 (5 bases). V was shortened by 4 bases and J by 5 bases, with 8 bases between the two germline ends. The length of the CDR3 is 11 residues. The germline CDR1 and CDR2 sequences are DFQATT and SNEGSKA (reference sequence). This CDR3 reads CSATGMETQYF. The CDR3 DNA sequence: TGCAGTGCTACAGGGATGGAGACCCAGTACTTC.

This clone was counted a few times. The chain links TRBV30 to TRBJ1-2, with 7 nucleotides matching TRBD1. CDR1 and CDR2 (germline): GTSNPN, SVGIG (reference sequence). J lost 6 bases, V lost 2 bases, and 6 bases had no gene match. CDR3 length equals 13 residues. This CDR3 reads CAWSPGQENGYTF. The CDR3 region has the DNA TGTGCCTGGAGTCCTGGACAGGAGAATGGCTACACCTTC.

The sample holds a few counts of this clone. The chain links TRBV6-5 to TRBJ2-1, with TRBD2 identical over 7 bases. Germline V gene data show CDR1 as MNHEY and CDR2 as SVGAGI. CDR3 length: 14 amino acids. Germline trimming cut 5 bases from V and 5 bases from J; bases unmatched to any gene: 6. Here the CDR3 DNA reads TGTGCCAGCAGTAAGCTAGCGGAGAACAATGAGCAGTTCTTC. Encoded protein: CASSKLAENNEQFF.

The gene calls are TRBV30 and TRBJ2-2, with D perhaps matching TRBD2 (5 bases). CDR3 length equals 15 residues. The V and J ends lost 0 bases and 1 base respectively, with 9 bases between them. Per the germline V gene, CDR1 is GTSNPN and CDR2 is SVGIG (reference sequence). CDR3 bases: TGTGCCTGGAGTGTGCCGGGGATGAACACCGGGGAGCTGTTTTTT. The encoded protein is CAWSVPGMNTGELFF. The entire variable domain, with the rest obtained from reference TRBV30 and TRBJ2-2, is as follows: SQTIHQWPATLVQPVGSPLSLECTVEGTSNPNLYWYRQAAGRGLQLLFYSVGIGQISSEVPQNLSASRPQDRQFILSSKKLLLSDSGFYLCAWSVPGMNTGELFFGEGSRLTVL.

In its sample, this clone was seen a few times. The genes are TRBV4-1 and TRBJ1-4, with D unresolved. The V gene's germline CDR1 is MGHRA and CDR2 YSYEKL. The V gene lost 4 bases and the J gene lost 3 bases, with 24 bases spanning the gap. The length of the CDR3 is 19 residues. The CDR3 DNA is TGCGCCAGCAGCCGCATCGTACTGCCCCTCAAGAGTTCTAATGAAAAACTGTTTTTT. It codes for CASSRIVLPLKSSNEKLFF.

The genes are TRBV9 and TRBJ1-2, with TRBD1 identical over 8 bases. This CDR3 region has 15 residues. Looked up from germline, CDR1 is SGDLS and CDR2 is YYNGEE. The V segment lost 3 bases and the J segment 5 bases; nucleotides outside the gene matches: 9. DNA for the CDR3: TGTGCCAGCAGCGCGACAGGGGCGGTCGAGTATGGCTACACCTTC. Its translation: CASSATGAVEYGYTF.

The chain couples TRBV21-1 to TRBJ2-1; the D call of TRBD1 is as the table states it, not checked on the DNA. TRBV21-1 has pseudogene status. CDR3 length equals 23 residues. The CDR3 loop is CASSNPKGRNQGRRQSSYNEQFF. CDR3 coding DNA: TGTGCCAGCAGCAACCCAAAGGGAAGAAACCAGGGTAGGCGCCAATCCTCCTACAATGAGCAGTTCTTC.

The rearrangement joins TRBV2 to TRBJ1-1; 7 nucleotides match TRBD1. There are 11 residues in the CDR3. CDR1 and CDR2 from the germline V gene are SNHLY and FYNNEI. The V and J ends lost 4 bases and 8 bases, in that order; junction bases with no gene match: 1. The CDR3 protein is CASSGRGEAFF. The CDR3 nucleotides read TGTGCCAGCAGTGGCAGGGGGGAAGCTTTCTTT.

This sequence joins TRBV7-2 and TRBJ2-7; D might be TRBD2 (6 bases). V dropped 6 bases and J dropped 2 bases, with 17 bases sitting between them. The CDR3 totals 15 residues. CDR1 and CDR2 from the germline V gene are SGHTA and FQGNSA. The CDR3 DNA sequence: TGTGCCAGCAGTAAGGGGCGGGGAGGCCCCTACGAGCAGTACTTC. As protein: CASSKGRGGPYEQYF.

This rearrangement joins TRBV7-9 to TRBJ2-7; maybe TRBD1 (6 bases). This CDR3 has 13 amino acids. The V end lost 5 bases, the J end lost 5 bases, and 13 bases lay between the germline ends. CDR1 SEHNR and CDR2 FQNEAQ come from the germline V gene (reference sequence). CDR3 loop: CASSLLQGNEQYF. The CDR3, as DNA: TGTGCCAGCAGCCTTTTACAGGGCAACGAGCAGTACTTC.

The chain links TRBV6-5 to TRBJ2-2; D is unresolved. The CDR3 is made up of 13 amino acids. V lost 7 bases to trimming and J lost 5 bases, with 11 bases between them. Germline V gives CDR1 MNHEY, CDR2 SVGAGI. The CDR3 sequence: CASTTKHTGELFF. Written as DNA, the CDR3 is TGTGCCAGCACAACCAAACATACCGGGGAGCTGTTTTTT.

The chain joins TRBV5-1 to TRBJ1-2; TRBD1 matches at 10 bases. The CDR3 sequence is 15 residues long. Unmatched junction bases numbered 7, after V lost 0 bases and J lost 8 bases. CDR1 SGHRS and CDR2 YFSETQ come from the germline V gene. CDR3 protein: CASSLGDRGSGGYTF. The CDR3 nucleotides are TGCGCCAGCAGCTTGGGGGACAGGGGTTCGGGGGGCTACACCTTC.

V is TRBV11-2 and J is TRBJ2-2; TRBD2 matches at 8 bases. The length of the CDR3 is 16 residues. With 1 base clipped from V and 2 bases from J, the junction kept 3 bases outside the gene matches. Germline CDR1 reads SGHAT; CDR2 reads FQNNGV. The CDR3 reads CASSLVLAGNTGELFF. CDR3 DNA sequence: TGTGCCAGCAGCTTAGTGCTAGCGGGTAACACCGGGGAGCTGTTTTTT. The complete variable domain, with remaining parts taken from reference TRBV11-2 and TRBJ2-2, reads EAGVAQSPRYKIIEKRQSVAFWCNPISGHATLYWYQQILGQGPKLLIQFQNNGVVDDSQLPKDRFSAERLKGVDSTLKIQPAKLEDSAVYLCASSLVLAGNTGELFFGEGSRLTVL.

The gene calls are TRBV12-5 and TRBJ2-2, with 9 positions matching TRBD1. The CDR3 length is 15 residues. The junction had 2 bases not matched to a gene; V was cut back by 5 bases and J by 1 base. Germline V CDR1 and CDR2: LGHNT, FRNRAP. The CDR3 reads CASGTGGRNTGELFF. CDR3 in DNA: TGTGCTAGTGGTACAGGGGGCCGGAACACCGGGGAGCTGTTTTTT. Based on the CDR3 plus reference TRBV12-5 and TRBJ2-2, the full variable domain is DARVTQTPRHKVTEMGQEVTMRCQPILGHNTVFWYRQTMMQGLELLAYFRNRAPLDDSGMPKDRFSAEMPDATLATLKIQPSEPRDSAVYFCASGTGGRNTGELFFGEGSRLTVL.

This sequence joins TRBV14 and TRBJ2-2; maybe TRBD1 (5 bases). Germline CDR1 is SGHDN and CDR2 is FVKESK. Trimming removed 3 bases from V and 6 bases from J, with 8 bases in between. The CDR3 spans 13 residues. CDR3 residues: CASSHRVSGELFF. Written as DNA, the CDR3 is TGTGCCAGCAGCCACAGGGTTTCCGGGGAGCTGTTTTTT.

This clone was seen only a few times. The rearrangement uses TRBV19 and TRBJ1-1; 7 nucleotides match TRBD1. Trimming at V came to 9 bases and at J to 3 bases, leaving 13 bases not matched to a gene. Germline assignment: CDR1 LNHDA and CDR2 SQIVND (reference sequence). The CDR3 is 15 residues long. The CDR3 region has the DNA TGTGCCAGGAAAATGCCACAGGGGTGGGACACTGAAGCTTTCTTT. Its translation is CARKMPQGWDTEAFF.

The chain combines TRBV7-2 with TRBJ2-7; 12 bases fit TRBD2. V was pared by 6 bases and J by 6 bases, with 9 bases of the junction left unmatched. The germline gives CDR1 SGHTA, CDR2 FQGNSA. The CDR3 covers 15 residues. CDR3 sequence reads: CASRRHGLAGSEQYF. As DNA, the CDR3 is TGTGCCAGCAGGCGACATGGACTAGCGGGATCCGAGCAGTACTTC.

The V and J genes are TRBV7-9 and TRBJ1-1; tentatively, D is TRBD1 (5 bases). V lost 4 bases and J lost 6, with 9 bases in between. Germline V gives CDR1 SEHNR, CDR2 FQNEAQ (reference sequence). The CDR3 consists of 12 residues. CDR3: CASSSGTPEAFF. The CDR3 nucleotides are TGTGCCAGCAGCTCCGGGACTCCTGAAGCTTTCTTT. Using reference TRBV7-9 and TRBJ1-1 for the parts outside the CDR3, the full variable domain is DTGVSQNPRHKITKRGQNVTFRCDPISEHNRLYWYRQTLGQGPEFLTYFQNEAQLEKSRLLSDRFSAERPKGSFSTLEIQRTEQGDSAMYLCASSSGTPEAFFGQGTRLTVV.

The genes are TRBV25-1 and TRBJ1-6; weak D call: TRBD1 (5 bases). Deletions cut 4 bases from V and 7 bases from J, with 11 bases between. The CDR3 is made up of 14 amino acids. The germline CDR1 and CDR2 sequences are MGHDK and SYGVNS. The CDR3 loop is CASSVQVQNSPLHF. The CDR3 bases are TGTGCCAGCAGTGTACAGGTGCAGAATTCACCCCTCCACTTT.